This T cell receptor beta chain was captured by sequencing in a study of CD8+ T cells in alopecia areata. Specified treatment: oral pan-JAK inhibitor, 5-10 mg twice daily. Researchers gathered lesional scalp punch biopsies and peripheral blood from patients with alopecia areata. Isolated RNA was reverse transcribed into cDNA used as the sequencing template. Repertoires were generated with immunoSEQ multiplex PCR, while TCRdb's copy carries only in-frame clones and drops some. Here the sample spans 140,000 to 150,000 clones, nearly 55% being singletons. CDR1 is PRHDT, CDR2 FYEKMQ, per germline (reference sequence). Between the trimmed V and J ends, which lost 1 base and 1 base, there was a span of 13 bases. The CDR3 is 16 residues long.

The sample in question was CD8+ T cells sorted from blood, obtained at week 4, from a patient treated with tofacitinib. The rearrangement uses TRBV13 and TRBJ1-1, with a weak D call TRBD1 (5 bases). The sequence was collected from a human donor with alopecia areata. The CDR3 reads CASSLAPGWSNTEAFF. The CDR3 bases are TGTGCCAGCAGCTTAGCGCCAGGGTGGTCGAACACTGAAGCTTTCTTT.